This TCR beta chain was profiled in a study of OX40 agonist ivuxolimab in advanced cancers. In the study overall: Earlier anti-PD-1, anti-PD-L1 or anti-CTLA-4 therapy was permitted; 30% to 50% had received some.

With V trimmed by 1 base and J by 5 bases, 7 bases remained unmatched. The germline gives CDR1 SSHAT, CDR2 FNYEAQ (reference sequence). This CDR3 is 15 amino acids long. Generated by immunoSEQ multiplex PCR, the TCRdb table keeps only in-frame clones and is missing some. Of tens of thousands of clones listed, about 81% are singletons. Turning to this clone: The target antigen is unknown.

Enrollment shut out patients with autoimmune disease history or systemic immunosuppression. Blood specimens came from baseline, cycle 4 day 1, and cycle 7 day 1. Findings and limits, study-wide: Clonal expansion among partial responders at 0.1-3.0 mg/kg ranked near the lowest.

The sequence was obtained from an adult with an advanced solid tumor such as melanoma, head and neck, liver or kidney cancer. The gene calls are TRBV7-7 and TRBJ2-5, with TRBD1 identical over 7 bases. Material: CD4+ or CD8+ T cells sorted from blood, obtained in a trial of the OX40 agonist ivuxolimab. The CDR3 region is CASSLGRGGGETQYF. The CDR3 nucleotides read TGTGCCAGCAGCTTAGGCCGAGGGGGCGGGGAGACCCAGTACTTC.